Sequencing of this T cell receptor beta chain was carried out in a study of T cells expressing NK-cell markers. Study details: Sequencing of TCR beta repertoires drew on sorted CD3+CD56+NKG2C+, CD3+CD56+NKG2C- and CD3+CD56-NKG2C+ T cells. Among eight sequenced donors, seven carried HCMV seropositivity while one was seronegative.

TCRdb re-called the 5' RACE reads; one entry per CDR3 protein, DNA not given. The sample totals some 440,000 distinct CDR3 sequences. This CDR3 has 13 residues. Germline V lookup: CDR1 SGHAT, CDR2 FQNNGV. The specimen sequenced was blood T cells: a sorted CD56 or NKG2C T cell subset, CD4+ or CD8+ T cells, or bulk PBMC T cells (not recorded which). The chain is built from TRBV11-2 and TRBJ1-2. The receptor's source is a woman aged 50 to 60 in good health. Here the CDR3 reads CASSSTDLYGYTF.